This T cell receptor beta chain was sequenced for a study of CD8 T cells in Susac syndrome. After extraction with the RNeasy kit, about 0.45 to 1 ug of the RNA was reverse transcribed using random hexamers. Across 54 Vbeta and 13 Jbeta, immunoSEQ multiplex PCR amplified TCR beta CDR3. One entry per CDR3 protein results from TCRdb running MiXCR on the immunoSEQ multiplex PCR reads. The sample holds some 150,000 distinct CDR3 sequences, about 95% seen once. The CDR3 spans 14 residues. Germline V lookup: CDR1 SGHDN, CDR2 FVKESK. V was cut by 6 bases and J by 5 bases, with 14 bases left in between. This TCR was sampled from a human donor with multiple sclerosis. V is TRBV14 and J is TRBJ2-1; maybe TRBD2 (6 bases). Sequenced input: CD8+ T cells from PBMCs. CDR3 loop: CASSPWTTDNEQFF. CDR3 nucleotide sequence: TGTGCCAGCAGTCCCTGGACTACCGACAATGAGCAGTTCTTC.